This T cell receptor (beta chain) was captured in a study of shared clonotypes between healthy human individuals. Every donor was a Caucasian adult from Nashville, Tennessee. A CD45RA+ naive subset and a CD45RA-negative memory subset were split from CD4+ cells. In the case of this clone: Its specificity is unknown.

From germline, CDR1 is SGHDN and CDR2 FVKESK. This CDR3 comprises 15 residues. After removal of 3 bases from V and 4 bases from J, the junction contained 5 bases not matched to a gene. Overall study results and limits: About 5% was the fraction of naive CD4 clonotypes found shared across a few donors. In having few donors, the study represented limited genetic and exposure-history diversity.

Libraries were prepared by immunoSEQ multiplex PCR; TCRdb keeps only in-frame clonotypes and omits some of them. Here the sample spans around 940,000 clones, more than 75% being singletons. J is TRBJ2-3 and V is TRBV14; TRBD1 aligns across 9 bases. What was sequenced was memory CD4+ T cells sorted from blood. Subset reported: CD45RA-negative fraction. The source of this sequence is a man aged 18 to 35 in good health. The CDR3 spells CASSQPGQGADTQYF. The DNA of the CDR3 is TGTGCCAGCAGCCAGCCGGGACAGGGTGCAGATACGCAGTATTTT.